This TCR beta chain was captured in a study of cytomegalovirus exposure and HLA in healthy donors. The CDR3 extends over 16 amino acids. Germline V gene sequence: CDR1 SEHNR, CDR2 FQNEAQ (reference sequence). V lost 2 bases and J lost 3; bases outside the gene matches: 5. As for this clone: Its cognate antigen is unknown.

General study findings and limits: Follow-up analysis later connected one missense variant in DCLRE1C with trimming of TCR beta V- and J-genes. In vitro work confirmed that a few CMV-associated chains recognize CMV antigens. Some TCR beta chains (over 150 of them) were listed as cytomegalovirus-associated.

The primer mix had 60 Vbeta and 13 Jbeta primers. The data were produced by immunoSEQ multiplex PCR, yet TCRdb's version contains in-frame clones alone and is incomplete. Of about 270,000 clones in the sample, under 80% are singletons; the top ten hold approximately 2.1%. The chain employs TRBV7-9 and TRBJ2-7, with TRBD2 matching over 12 bases. The clonotype comes from a female donor in good health and CMV-seronegative. Input material: PBMCs. CDR3 nucleotide sequence: TGTGCCAGCAGCTTAAGACTAGCGGGAGAAGGCTACGAGCAGTACTTC. Translating it yields CASSLRLAGEGYEQYF.